The 20 T cell receptor beta chains presented below share a single source sample, sequenced in a study of CD8 T cells in Susac syndrome. When the RNA was reverse transcribed, random hexamers were used with an input of about 0.5 to 1 ug. TCRdb independently ran MiXCR on the immunoSEQ multiplex PCR reads; one entry per CDR3 protein. The table records tens of thousands of distinct CDR3 sequences, approximately 94% of them present only once. The sequenced material came from CD8+ T cells from PBMCs. The source is a human donor with multiple sclerosis.

The chain links TRBV19 to TRBJ2-1; unclear D gene. CDR3 length: 13 amino acids. The germline V gene has CDR1 LNHDA and CDR2 SQIVND (reference sequence). Trimming removed 7 bases at V and 9 bases at J, with 16 bases between. The CDR3: CASTLSSFGEQFF. The CDR3 region has the DNA TGTGCCAGTACCCTGAGTAGCTTCGGTGAGCAGTTCTTC.

The chain combines TRBV4-3 with TRBJ2-7; D unresolved. Germline CDR1 reads LGHNA; CDR2 reads YSLEER. V lost 4 bases and J 2 bases, leaving 15 bases between the germline ends. There are 15 residues in the CDR3. CDR3 protein: CASSLDVRVTYEQYF. As DNA, the CDR3 is TGCGCCAGCAGCCTAGACGTCCGGGTCACCTACGAGCAGTACTTC.

The chain's CDR3 is CASSAGTGANSPLHF. Here the CDR3 DNA reads TGTGCCAGCAGTGCCGGGACAGGGGCTAATTCACCCCTCCACTTT. The gene calls are TRBV9 and TRBJ1-6, with 10 positions matching TRBD1. Germline-derived CDR1 and CDR2 are SGDLS and YYNGEE. CDR3 length: 15 residues. V was clipped by 5 bases and J by 6 bases; unmatched bases: 5.

V and J are TRBV7-9 and TRBJ1-2; D gene unclear. This CDR3 region has 14 residues. The germline V gene has CDR1 SEHNR and CDR2 FQNEAQ (reference sequence). The V gene lost 3 bases and the J gene lost 7 bases, with 15 bases spanning the gap. The CDR3: CASSFTGSEVGYTF. DNA for the CDR3: TGTGCCAGCAGCTTTACGGGCTCCGAGGTTGGCTACACCTTC.

The rearrangement joins TRBV25-1 to TRBJ1-5; D remains unclear. CDR1 and CDR2 (germline): MGHDK, SYGVNS. The CDR3 is made up of 14 amino acids. Trimming took off 4 bases at V and 1 base at J, with 8 bases between the two ends. The DNA of the CDR3 is TGTGCCAGCAGTGGTCCGGGGAGCAATCAGCCCCAGCATTTT. This encodes CASSGPGSNQPQHF.

This chain links TRBV13 with TRBJ2-1, with TRBD2 matching 12 bases. Trimming removed 4 bases from V and 2 bases from J; junction bases left unmatched: 3. The germline V gene has CDR1 PRHDT and CDR2 FYEKMQ (reference sequence). The CDR3 sequence is 16 residues long. The CDR3 DNA reads TGTGCCAGCAGCTCGCGACTAGCGGGGGCCTACAATGAGCAGTTCTTC. Protein sequence: CASSSRLAGAYNEQFF.

V and J are TRBV19 and TRBJ1-1; D remains unclear. In germline, CDR1 is LNHDA, CDR2 SQIVND (reference sequence). The V end was cut by 3 bases, the J end by 0 bases, with 14 bases between. CDR3 length equals 16 residues. The CDR3 loop reads CASSIVGRSVNTEAFF. The CDR3 coding sequence is TGTGCCAGTAGTATTGTCGGGAGGTCAGTGAACACTGAAGCTTTCTTT.

The sample holds one count of this clonotype. The chain recombines TRBV12-3 or TRBV12-4 with TRBJ1-1; 7 bases are a match to TRBD1. V lost 8 bases, J lost 2 bases, and 8 bases stayed unmatched. The CDR3 loop spans 14 amino acids. Here the CDR3 DNA reads TGTGCCAGCCTCTGGACAGGTGTAAACACTGAAGCTTTCTTT. Its translation: CASLWTGVNTEAFF.

V gene TRBV5-1 combines with J gene TRBJ1-2; 7 bases map to TRBD1. Germline values: CDR1 SGHRS, CDR2 YFSETQ. J lost 4 bases, V lost 0 bases, and 3 bases had no gene match. This CDR3 has 14 amino acids. CDR3 loop: CASSLGQGIYGYTF. DNA of the CDR3: TGCGCCAGCAGCTTGGGACAGGGAATCTATGGCTACACCTTC.

V gene TRBV4-3 combines with J gene TRBJ1-2; D possibly corresponds to TRBD1 (5 bases). CDR1 LGHNA and CDR2 YSLEER come from the germline V gene. Between the trimmed V and J ends, which lost 1 base and 6 bases, there was a span of 18 bases. The CDR3 covers 16 residues. CDR3: CASSQVLGGGLDGYTF. In nucleotides, the CDR3 is TGCGCCAGCAGCCAAGTACTTGGGGGGGGACTCGATGGCTACACCTTC.

This clonotype showed up just once. The chain couples TRBV13 to TRBJ2-5; TRBD1 matches at 7 bases. This CDR3 comprises 13 residues. Germline CDR1 is PRHDT and CDR2 is FYEKMQ (reference sequence). With 10 bases clipped from V and 1 base from J, the junction kept 6 bases outside the gene matches. The CDR3 DNA reads TGTGCCACCTCTCGGGACAGCCAAGAGACCCAGTACTTC. Translating gives CATSRDSQETQYF.

This sequence joins TRBV20-1 and TRBJ1-1; the D is unclear. V was shortened by 7 bases and J by 8 bases, with 14 bases between the two germline ends. The CDR3 is 11 residues long. CDR1 DFQATT and CDR2 SNEGSKA come from the germline V gene (reference sequence). CDR3 in DNA: TGCAGTGGCCCCCGGGGAGGCGAAGCTTTCTTT. Amino acid sequence: CSGPRGGEAFF.

V gene TRBV6-5 combines with J gene TRBJ2-7; tentatively, D is TRBD1 or TRBD2 (6 bases each). The CDR3 length is 14 residues. V was shortened by 2 bases and J by 3 bases, with 11 bases between the two germline ends. Germline-derived CDR1 and CDR2 are MNHEY and SVGAGI. CDR3 sequence reads: CASSYGGGSYEQYF. In DNA form, the CDR3 reads TGTGCCAGCAGTTACGGAGGGGGAAGCTACGAGCAGTACTTC.

This chain uses TRBV29-1 with TRBJ2-1; possible D gene TRBD2, 6 bases. The V and J ends lost 5 bases and 5 bases respectively, with 16 bases between them. Per the germline V gene, CDR1 is SQVTM and CDR2 is ANQGSEA. The CDR3 is 14 amino acids. CDR3 nucleotide sequence: TGCAGCGTTAACGGCGGGGACGTAGACAATGAGCAGTTCTTC. It translates to CSVNGGDVDNEQFF.

This sequence joins TRBV4-3 and TRBJ2-7, with 7 positions matching TRBD1. Germline values: CDR1 LGHNA, CDR2 YSLEER. Trimming removed 1 base from V and 4 bases from J; junction bases left unmatched: 7. The CDR3 is made up of 15 amino acids. The CDR3, as DNA: TGCGCCAGCAGCCAAGGACAGGGCGGACCGTACGAGCAGTACTTC. Protein sequence: CASSQGQGGPYEQYF.

This chain uses TRBV27 with TRBJ2-7; D may correspond to TRBD1 or TRBD2 (7 bases each). CDR3 length: 15 amino acids. The V end lost 6 bases, the J end lost 3 bases, and 18 bases lay between the germline ends. Germline CDR1 reads MNHEY; CDR2 reads SMNVEV (reference sequence). The CDR3 DNA reads TGTGCCAGCAGCGTAGCAGGGGGGGGAATCTACGAGCAGTACTTC. It specifies CASSVAGGGIYEQYF.

V and J are TRBV29-1 and TRBJ2-2, with 8 bases aligning to TRBD1. From germline, CDR1 is SQVTM and CDR2 ANQGSEA. The CDR3 totals 15 residues. Germline trimming cut 6 bases from V and 2 bases from J; bases unmatched to any gene: 8. DNA for the CDR3: TGCAGCGTCCGACACAGGGGGATAAACACCGGGGAGCTGTTTTTT. Amino acids: CSVRHRGINTGELFF.

V and J are TRBV5-1 and TRBJ1-2; TRBD1 matches 8 bases. The V gene end was trimmed by 3 bases and the J gene end by 4 bases; junction bases not matched to a gene: 8. Looked up from germline, CDR1 is SGHRS and CDR2 is YFSETQ. CDR3 length: 15 residues. Here the CDR3 DNA reads TGCGCCAGCAGCTCGGCGACAGGGGAACCCTATGGCTACACCTTC. Its protein product is CASSSATGEPYGYTF. The whole variable domain, filled in from reference TRBV5-1 and TRBJ1-2, reads KAGVTQTPRYLIKTRGQQVTLSCSPISGHRSVSWYQQTPGQGLQFLFEYFSETQRNKGNFPGRFSGRQFSNSRSEMNVSTLELGDSALYLCASSSATGEPYGYTFGSGTRLTVV.

The chain uses TRBV14 and TRBJ2-2; 7 bases are shared with TRBD1. Germline CDR1 and CDR2: SGHDN and FVKESK. The ends lost 9 bases at V and 4 bases at J; junction bases unmatched: 11. The CDR3 has 15 amino acids. CDR3 sequence reads: CASAWGQTITGELFF. The CDR3, as DNA: TGTGCCAGTGCGTGGGGACAGACGATCACCGGGGAGCTGTTTTTT.

The chain couples TRBV29-1 to TRBJ2-1; 9 bases fit TRBD1. From germline, CDR1 is SQVTM and CDR2 ANQGSEA. The CDR3 is 14 residues long. Trimming at V came to 1 base and at J to 2 bases, leaving 0 bases not matched to a gene. CDR3 nucleotide sequence: TGCAGCGTTGAAGGACAGGGGGCCTACAATGAGCAGTTCTTC. It translates to CSVEGQGAYNEQFF.